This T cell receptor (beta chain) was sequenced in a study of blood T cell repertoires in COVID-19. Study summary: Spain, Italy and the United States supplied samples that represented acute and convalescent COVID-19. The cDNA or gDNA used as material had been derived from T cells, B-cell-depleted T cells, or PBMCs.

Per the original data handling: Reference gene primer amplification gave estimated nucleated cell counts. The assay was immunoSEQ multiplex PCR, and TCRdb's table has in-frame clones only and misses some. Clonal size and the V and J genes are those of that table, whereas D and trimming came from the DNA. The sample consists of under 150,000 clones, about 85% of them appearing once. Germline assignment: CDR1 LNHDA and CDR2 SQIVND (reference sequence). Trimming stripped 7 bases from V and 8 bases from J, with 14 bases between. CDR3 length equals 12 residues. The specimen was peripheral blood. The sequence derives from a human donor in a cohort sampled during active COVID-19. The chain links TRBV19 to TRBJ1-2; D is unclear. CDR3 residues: CASNSWQEGYTF. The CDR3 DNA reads TGTGCCAGTAATTCGTGGCAGGAAGGCTACACCTTC.